A single sample gave rise to the 12 T cell receptor beta chains below, sequenced in a study of T cell responses to AZD1222 COVID-19 vaccine. TCRdb's table, derived via immunoSEQ multiplex PCR, lists solely in-frame clones and lacks some. Here the sample spans around 160,000 clones, 90% to 95% being singletons. The source was peripheral blood, collected on day 0 of AZD1222 vaccination. The receptors stem from an adult in good health.

The chain uses TRBV4-3 and TRBJ1-2; TRBD1 matches at 8 bases. The germline V gene encodes CDR1 LGHNA and CDR2 YSLEER. CDR3 length: 13 residues. V shed 0 bases, J shed 9 bases, and the junction held 3 bases outside the gene matches. The CDR3 region has the DNA TGCGCCAGCAGCCAAGACGACAGGGGCAGCTACACCTTC. Its protein product is CASSQDDRGSYTF.

This clone was observed a few times. The V call is TRBV11-2, the J call TRBJ2-2, with no clear D. The CDR3 runs 13 residues. In germline, CDR1 is SGHAT, CDR2 FQNNGV. Trimming removed 3 bases from V and 7 bases from J, with 9 bases in between. The CDR3 DNA reads TGTGCCAGCAGCTTTGCGGAGATCGGGGAGCTGTTTTTT. This translates into CASSFAEIGELFF.

The rearrangement joins TRBV15 to TRBJ1-3; 10 bases align to TRBD1. This CDR3 is built from 18 residues. Germline assignment: CDR1 LNHNV and CDR2 YYDKDF (reference sequence). The V and J ends lost 3 bases and 7 bases, in that order; junction bases with no gene match: 15. In DNA, the CDR3 is TGTGCCACCAGCAGCTATCCCGTACCCCGGGACAGGGGCAACACCATATATTTT. Amino acids: CATSSYPVPRDRGNTIYF.

The chain employs TRBV9 and TRBJ1-2; TRBD1 might be the D (5 bases). CDR3 length: 13 amino acids. V lost 3 bases to trimming and J lost 2 bases, with 8 bases between them. In germline, CDR1 is SGDLS, CDR2 YYNGEE. CDR3: CASSDQGNYGYTF. CDR3 sequence (DNA): TGTGCCAGCAGCGATCAGGGCAACTATGGCTACACCTTC.

J is TRBJ2-3 and V is TRBV9, with 10 bases identical to TRBD2. The CDR3 is 17 residues long. Germline CDR1 is SGDLS and CDR2 is YYNGEE. V shed 4 bases, J shed 4 bases, and the junction held 12 bases outside the gene matches. The CDR3 DNA is TGTGCCAGCAGCCCTCGGGGTAGCGGGAGGTCCGCAGATACGCAGTATTTT. It translates to CASSPRGSGRSADTQYF.

This chain links TRBV27 with TRBJ2-1; D is uncertain. Germline CDR1 MNHEY, CDR2 SMNVEV (reference sequence). The CDR3 is 12 residues long. With 8 bases removed from V and 1 base from J, the gap between germline ends came to 6 bases. The CDR3 DNA sequence: TGTGCCAGCGGGGATTCCTACAATGAGCAGTTCTTC. As protein: CASGDSYNEQFF.

This clone was seen just once. The chain couples TRBV7-9 to TRBJ2-3; D is uncertain. This CDR3 comprises 11 residues. Germline-derived CDR1 and CDR2 are SEHNR and FQNEAQ (reference sequence). Trimming took off 2 bases at V and 5 bases at J, with 2 bases between the two ends. The CDR3 sequence: CASSLIDTQYF. In DNA form, the CDR3 reads TGTGCCAGCAGCTTAATAGATACGCAGTATTTT.

This chain uses TRBV29-1 with TRBJ2-1, with 10 bases aligning to TRBD2. The germline gives CDR1 SQVTM, CDR2 ANQGSEA. This CDR3 is 15 amino acids long. Unmatched junction bases numbered 3, after V lost 4 bases and J lost 0 bases. CDR3 in amino acids: CSVGLAGGSYNEQFF. The CDR3 region has the DNA TGCAGCGTTGGATTAGCGGGAGGCTCCTACAATGAGCAGTTCTTC.

The rearrangement joins TRBV5-5 to TRBJ1-4; 9 bases align to TRBD1. This CDR3 spans 15 amino acids. The V gene's germline CDR1 is SGHKS and CDR2 YYEKEE (reference sequence). V was clipped by 4 bases and J by 8 bases; unmatched bases: 9. The CDR3 is CASSTGQGGLEKLFF. CDR3 DNA sequence: TGTGCCAGCAGCACGGGACAGGGAGGTTTGGAAAAACTGTTTTTT.

This rearrangement joins TRBV27 to TRBJ2-2; D is uncertain. Germline V gene lookup returns CDR1 MNHEY and CDR2 SMNVEV (reference sequence). This CDR3 contains 14 residues. The V gene lost 4 bases and the J gene lost 0 bases, with 6 bases spanning the gap. CDR3 coding DNA: TGTGCCAGCAGTTCCCAGACGAACACCGGGGAGCTGTTTTTT. It translates to CASSSQTNTGELFF.

This chain connects TRBV4-1 to TRBJ1-5, with D perhaps TRBD1 (5 bases). Looked up from germline, CDR1 is MGHRA and CDR2 is YSYEKL. Between the trimmed V and J ends, which lost 3 bases and 0 bases, there was a span of 21 bases. The CDR3 totals 19 residues. For the CDR3, the DNA is TGCGCCAGCAGCCACGCTGTGGAGGAATGGGGGTATAGCAATCAGCCCCAGCATTTT. Protein product: CASSHAVEEWGYSNQPQHF.

The chain employs TRBV6-5 and TRBJ1-5; D remains ambiguous. V shed 11 bases and J shed 5 bases, with 13 bases lying between them. CDR3 length equals 12 residues. The V gene's germline CDR1 is MNHEY and CDR2 SVGAGI. CDR3 sequence reads: CAASKSDQPQHF. CDR3 coding DNA: TGTGCCGCTTCAAAAAGTGATCAGCCCCAGCATTTT.